This T cell receptor (beta chain) appears in the sequencing data of a study of regulatory T cells in long-lasting Graves disease (dated by TCRdb to the early 2020s). About the full investigation: Patients with newly diagnosed Graves' disease had been on antithyroid drugs for under 3 months. Persistent Graves' disease patients were compared with newly diagnosed Graves' disease patients by peripheral blood TCR sequencing and RNA sequencing. The study was conducted in China and was registered as a clinical trial. A total of 33 samples underwent TCR sequencing, from roughly 13 patients with persistent Graves' disease and 20 patients with newly diagnosed Graves' disease. Paper-wide results and their limitations: Only the TCR beta chain was sequenced and analyzed. The authors acknowledged the small sample size as a limitation that may reduce accuracy. Only peripheral blood was studied, because thyroid tissue, the primary lesion, was inaccessible. Patients with persistent disease shared more public clonotypes (around 2,500) than newly diagnosed patients did (more than 900). TRBV28, TRBJ1-2 and TRBJ2-5 were preferentially used in persistent disease, while TRBV20-1 and TRBJ2-1 were favored in newly diagnosed disease. Lower TCR Shannon entropy and fewer highly expanded clones were observed in persistent Graves' disease patients than in newly diagnosed patients, which suggested clonal expansion.

Per the germline V gene, SGHRS is the CDR1 and YFSETQ is the CDR2. The CDR3, from cysteine to phenylalanine, totals 14 residues. The read is trimmed to its CDR3 DNA, 42 bases read in frame from base 1. Trimming takes 4 bases from V and 0 bases from J, and the germline ends sit 8 bases apart. This clonotype was seen many times. Its antigen target is currently unknown. No clone much larger than this one lies a single base away; base qualities are absent. Receptor libraries were prepared by multiplex PCR. TCRdb names Illumina HiSeq 4000 as the instrument used. iRepertoire HTBI primers and Arm-PCR amplification of CDR3 regions were used to construct TCR beta libraries. Before sequencing, the PCR products underwent gel purification. The authors' pipeline ran thus. Gene usage analysis of CDR3 amino acid clonotypes used the 60 to 80 TRBV and about 13 TRBJ segments found across samples. COPE and FqMerger were used to merge the filtered high-quality paired reads into contigs. BLAST was used to align contigs to IMGT TRBV, TRBD and TRBJ reference genes, and CDR3 was defined according to IMGT. Clonotypes above 0.1% frequency were classified as highly expanded clones. Shannon entropy served as the measure of repertoire diversity, while the Gini coefficient captured V-J evenness. A clonotype found in more than one individual was treated as public. Using fastp trimming at Q25 and MiXCR clonotype assembly, TCRdb reanalyzed the public sequencing data and kept in-frame beta chains. Entries that share a CDR3 protein sequence are merged under the most common genes and DNA. The V and J calls were determined by TCRdb, not by the authors. The sample table lists around 480,000 distinct CDR3 sequences, about 16% of them with a count of one. Roughly 25% of the sample lies in the top ten.

The sample's time point label, in plain terms: newly diagnosed GD, antithyroid drugs for less than 3 months. For both TCR sequencing and RNA sequencing, RNA was extracted from PBMCs using TRIzol. Graves' disease was diagnosed according to American Thyroid Association guidelines. Patients for the study were recruited at an endocrinology department in Xi'an, China. Each patient gave approximately 9.7 milliliters of peripheral blood, collected in an EDTA anticoagulant tube. Ficoll Paque Plus density gradient separation was used to isolate PBMCs, and no further T cell sorting was done. An Agilent 2100 Bioanalyzer and agarose gel were used to check RNA quality, while a NanoDrop 2000 measured RNA concentration. The sample was also linked to a second study, of T cells in Graves' hyperthyroidism and ophthalmopathy. The second study, in turn, reports: Graves' hyperthyroidism was defined as stable when no progression to ophthalmopathy occurred over 18 months of follow-up. Hyperthyroidism patients were newly diagnosed, had a disease duration of under 2 months, and were aged 18 to 65 years. Any patient with an uncontrolled infection, another autoimmune disease, pregnancy or lactation was excluded. Diagnoses relied on clinical symptoms, serum thyroxine and TRAb, thyroid ultrasound and orbital computed tomography. A first-round RT-PCR of the TCR CDR3 used the HTBI primer set with the Qiagen OneStep RT-PCR kit. Blood samples also contained most of the expanded thyroid clonotypes (frequency above 0.001), which suggests that blood repertoires may reflect thyroid immune responses. A 13 V-J signature model separated ophthalmopathy from stable hyperthyroidism, with just over 85% sensitivity and about 81% specificity in cross-validation and 80%/75% in testing. In validation, progression to ophthalmopathy was predicted by the model with roughly 71% sensitivity and just over 72% specificity, a median of approximately 6.5 months before onset. A discovery cohort of around 98 patients, about 43 with Graves' ophthalmopathy and about 60 with stable Graves' hyperthyroidism, was used to find distinguishing TCR V-J signatures. Prospective prediction of ophthalmopathy was tested in an independent validation cohort of approximately 19 hyperthyroidism patients and approximately 17 patients who later progressed to ophthalmopathy. For training and testing, the approximately 97 patients in the discovery cohort were randomly divided in a 7:3 ratio. In about six Graves' hyperthyroidism patients, the study also compared T-cell repertoires from thyroid tissue with T-cell repertoires from blood. Following sampling, methimazole starting at 30 mg daily was given to hyperthyroidism patients, and high-dose intravenous methylprednisolone was given to ophthalmopathy patients. The libraries were constructed in a second round of multiplex PCR and then size-selected and purified. The libraries were sequenced on an Illumina HiSeq2000 using paired-end 100 bp reads. SOAPnuke was used to process the raw data, removing reads that contained adapters or uncalled bases, had a mean Phred below 15, or lacked an exact match to the constant primer or identifier. High-quality paired reads were merged with COPE v1.2.5, and unique nucleotide sequences were defined as clonotypes. MiTCR v1.1 was used to align the clonotypes against IMGT TRBV, TRBD and TRBJ reference segments. Only V-J combinations with frequency above 0.0001, covering about 99% of repertoires, were analysed. The TCS score was defined as F50 (clonal expansion) divided by E x V (chaos), with BLOSUM62-based TCRdist calculated between CDR3 peptides within each V-J. Welch's t-statistics and random forest reduced approximately 520 V-J features to fewer than 15, which were used in a naive Bayes classifier (R e1071). Sample size was not statistically predetermined, and blinding of investigators to group allocation was not performed. TCR Vbeta CDR3 sequencing of some 140 peripheral blood samples (43 ophthalmopathy, roughly 74 hyperthyroidism and roughly 17 progressor patients) is reported in the paper.

Rearrangement joined TRBV5-1 to TRBJ2-1, with no reliable assignment of the D segment. The clonotype originates from a woman aged 35-60 years with Graves disease. Donor details come from another sample of the same person, matched by shared clones. The starting material was peripheral blood mononuclear cells (PBMCs), obtained at new diagnosis, from a patient treated with antithyroid drugs. The nucleotide sequence reads TGCGCCAGCAGCGTCCTCAGCTCCTACAATGAGCAGTTCTTC. It specifies CASSVLSSYNEQFF.